One and the same sample provided the 21 T cell receptor beta chains below, sequenced in a study of T-cell reconstitution after alpha-beta-depleted transplantation in children. Unique molecular identifiers tagged the TCRbeta library. MiXCR, applied by TCRdb to the PCR reads, yields one record per CDR3 protein. Counted here are fewer than 200,000 distinct CDR3 sequences, over 5.5% occurring once; the ten biggest clones make up approximately 2.9%. Source: PBMCs from the stem cell graft donor, taken from the stem cell graft. Every receptor here comes from a human donor who donated a stem cell graft to a child with Wiskott-Aldrich syndrome.

This clonotype was seen ten or more times. The rearrangement links TRBV29-1 to TRBJ2-3, with D possibly matching TRBD1 (6 bases). This CDR3 has 17 residues. V was cut by 0 bases and J by 3 bases, with 19 bases left in between. Germline-derived CDR1 and CDR2 are SQVTM and ANQGSEA. CDR3 nucleotide sequence: TGCAGCGTTGAAGAAGGAGTGGGGGCCGGACGGACAGATACGCAGTATTTT. Translated, it gives CSVEEGVGAGRTDTQYF.

This clonotype occurred many times. The CDR3 here is CSARNVPAGEGKQYF. As DNA, the CDR3 is TGCAGTGCTAGAAACGTCCCCGCGGGAGAAGGAAAGCAGTACTTC. The V call is TRBV20-1, the J call TRBJ2-7, with 7 bases fitting TRBD2. This CDR3 contains 15 residues. CDR1 is DFQATT, CDR2 SNEGSKA, per germline (reference sequence). The V gene end was trimmed by 2 bases and the J gene end by 8 bases; junction bases not matched to a gene: 15.

This clonotype was counted ten times or more. The chain carries TRBV4-2 and TRBJ1-3; D gene unclear. The germline gives CDR1 LGHNA, CDR2 YNFKEQ. V lost 1 base and J lost 2, with 9 bases in between. This CDR3 comprises 15 residues. In DNA, the CDR3 is TGTGCCAGCAGCCAAGGGTCAGCTCCTGGAAACACCATATATTTT. Its protein product is CASSQGSAPGNTIYF.

This clonotype has at least ten counts. This chain links TRBV12-3 or TRBV12-4 with TRBJ2-1, with 7 bases that match TRBD2. The CDR3 is 15 amino acids. Losses at the gene ends were 3 bases for V and 2 bases for J; bases not matched to a gene: 4. Written as DNA, the CDR3 is TGTGCCAGCAGTTTGATAGCGGGCCCCTACAATGAGCAGTTCTTC. Protein: CASSLIAGPYNEQFF.

In its sample, this clonotype was seen many times. V usage is TRBV12-3 or TRBV12-4 and J usage is TRBJ2-7; TRBD1 matches 8 bases. The trim removed 5 bases at V and 6 bases at J, leaving 3 bases unmatched. CDR3 size: 12 residues. As DNA, the CDR3 is TGTGCCAGCAGTCGGACAGGGCGCGAGCAGTACTTC. Its protein is CASSRTGREQYF.

Ten or more counts support this clonotype. V and J are TRBV20-1 and TRBJ2-7; perhaps D is TRBD1 or TRBD2 (5 bases each). Per germline, CDR1 DFQATT and CDR2 SNEGSKA (reference sequence). The CDR3 extends over 17 amino acids. The V end was cut by 0 bases, the J end by 0 bases, with 18 bases between. The CDR3 DNA reads TGCAGTGCTAGAGATTCCAGCGCGAGGGGCTTCTCCTACGAGCAGTACTTC. Amino acid sequence: CSARDSSARGFSYEQYF.

This clonotype was counted at least ten times. The chain couples TRBV7-2 to TRBJ2-7; TRBD1 agrees at 7 bases. The length of the CDR3 is 14 residues. CDR1 and CDR2 from the germline V gene are SGHTA and FQGNSA. V shed 5 bases, J shed 4 bases, and the junction held 8 bases outside the gene matches. CDR3: CASSVTTGLYEQYF. Here the CDR3 DNA reads TGTGCCAGCAGCGTGACGACAGGGTTGTACGAGCAGTACTTC. The full variable domain, rest sourced from reference TRBV7-2 and TRBJ2-7, is GAGVSQSPSNKVTEKGKDVELRCDPISGHTALYWYRQSLGQGLEFLIYFQGNSAPDKSGLPSDRFSAERTGGSVSTLTIQRTQQEDSAVYLCASSVTTGLYEQYFGPGTRLTVT.

This clonotype has a count of ten or more. The chain recombines TRBV6-1 with TRBJ2-7; TRBD2 matches 11 bases. V trimming: 5 bases; J trimming: 5 bases; junction bases outside the gene matches: 11. The CDR3 sequence is 16 residues long. Germline loops: CDR1 MNHNS, CDR2 SASEGT. CDR3 sequence: CASSKPSTSGTHEQYF. The CDR3 region has the DNA TGTGCCAGCAGTAAACCCTCGACTAGCGGGACCCACGAGCAGTACTTC.

Notes on this clonotype: A much larger clone is a single base away; this may be a read error. The CDR3 here is CASSRTIGPNYGYTF. The CDR3 DNA is TGTGCCAGCAGCCGAACGATAGGACCTAACTATGGCTACACCTTC. The chain has TRBV5-5 and TRBJ1-2; D is undetermined. CDR1 and CDR2 from the germline V gene are SGHKS and YYEKEE (reference sequence). The CDR3 is 15 amino acids. The V and J ends lost 4 bases and 0 bases respectively, with 13 bases between them. The variable domain in full, with the rest retrieved from reference TRBV5-5 and TRBJ1-2, is DAGVTQSPTHLIKTRGQQVTLRCSPISGHKSVSWYQQVLGQGPQFIFQYYEKEERGRGNFPDRFSARQFPNYSSELNVNALLLGDSALYLCASSRTIGPNYGYTFGSGTRLTVV.

This clonotype was counted many times. V gene TRBV5-1 combines with J gene TRBJ2-2, with no clear D. Trimming removed 4 bases at V and 1 base at J, with 11 bases between. This CDR3 comprises 15 residues. Per germline, CDR1 SGHRS and CDR2 YFSETQ. The CDR3 DNA is TGCGCCAGCAGCATTGGGAACCTGAACACCGGGGAGCTGTTTTTT. It translates to CASSIGNLNTGELFF.

This clonotype was counted many times. The V gene is TRBV29-1, the J gene TRBJ1-4, with TRBD1 matching 9 bases. Germline V gene data show CDR1 as SQVTM and CDR2 as ANQGSEA. V gave up 7 bases and J gave up 5 bases; unmatched junction bases: 5. The CDR3 extends over 13 amino acids. The CDR3 is CSASDRGNEKLFF. The CDR3 DNA reads as TGCAGCGCCTCGGACAGGGGAAATGAAAAACTGTTTTTT.

This clonotype was detected ten times or more. The chain recombines TRBV5-1 with TRBJ2-3, with 7 bases fitting TRBD1. The CDR3 is made up of 16 amino acids. The germline V gene encodes CDR1 SGHRS and CDR2 YFSETQ. V dropped 5 bases and J dropped 0; count of bases not matched to a gene: 9. This CDR3 is CASRDDRARSTDTQYF. For the CDR3, the DNA is TGCGCCAGCAGAGACGACAGGGCCCGGAGCACAGATACGCAGTATTTT. The complete variable domain, with remaining parts taken from reference TRBV5-1 and TRBJ2-3, reads KAGVTQTPRYLIKTRGQQVTLSCSPISGHRSVSWYQQTPGQGLQFLFEYFSETQRNKGNFPGRFSGRQFSNSRSEMNVSTLELGDSALYLCASRDDRARSTDTQYFGPGTRLTVL.

The chain employs TRBV3-1 and TRBJ2-6; D unclear. The length of the CDR3 is 15 residues. The germline V gene encodes CDR1 LGHDT and CDR2 YNNKEL (reference sequence). V was clipped by 5 bases and J by 0 bases, with 8 bases between them. CDR3 residues: CASSFQHSGANVLTF. The CDR3 DNA is TGTGCCAGCAGCTTCCAGCACTCTGGGGCCAACGTCCTGACTTTC. Based on the CDR3 plus reference TRBV3-1 and TRBJ2-6, the full variable domain is DTAVSQTPKYLVTQMGNDKSIKCEQNLGHDTMYWYKQDSKKFLKIMFSYNNKELIINETVPNRFSPKSPDKAHLNLHINSLELGDSAVYFCASSFQHSGANVLTFGAGSRLTVL.

This clonotype was counted ten times or more. The V call is TRBV10-3, the J call TRBJ1-1; D gene unclear. The CDR3 loop spans 13 amino acids. The V end lost 0 bases, the J end lost 3 bases, and 5 bases lay between the germline ends. Germline CDR1 is ENHRY and CDR2 is SYGVKD. The CDR3 bases are TGTGCCATCAGTGAGTCGGAGGACACTGAAGCTTTCTTT. Translating it yields CAISESEDTEAFF.

This clonotype has a handful of counts. The chain combines TRBV5-6 with TRBJ1-1; the match to TRBD1 covers 8 bases. The CDR3 is 15 residues long. The trim removed 3 bases at V and 2 bases at J, leaving 6 bases unmatched. CDR1 and CDR2 from the germline V gene are SGHDT and YYEEEE. The CDR3 bases are TGTGCCAGCAGCTACGGACAGGGAATAAACACTGAAGCTTTCTTT. It encodes CASSYGQGINTEAFF.

This clonotype was counted a few times. The V call is TRBV5-1, the J call TRBJ2-5, with 14 positions matching TRBD2. With V trimmed by 4 bases and J by 5 bases, 13 bases remained unmatched. Germline CDR1 and CDR2: SGHRS and YFSETQ. This CDR3 contains 18 residues. The CDR3 DNA reads TGCGCCAGCAGCCTCGGGACTAGCGGGAGTATGGGCGAGGAGACCCAGTACTTC. It specifies CASSLGTSGSMGEETQYF.

This clonotype has ten or more counts. This chain joins TRBV5-1 and TRBJ1-1; D unresolved. The V end was cut by 0 bases, the J end by 4 bases, with 10 bases between. CDR1 and CDR2 from the germline V gene are SGHRS and YFSETQ. CDR3 length equals 14 residues. CDR3 nucleotide sequence: TGCGCCAGCAGCTTGGGACATGGGGTCACTGAAGCTTTCTTT. It translates to CASSLGHGVTEAFF. The full variable domain, in which reference TRBV5-1 and TRBJ1-1 provide the parts outside the CDR3, is KAGVTQTPRYLIKTRGQQVTLSCSPISGHRSVSWYQQTPGQGLQFLFEYFSETQRNKGNFPGRFSGRQFSNSRSEMNVSTLELGDSALYLCASSLGHGVTEAFFGQGTRLTVV.

This clonotype was seen at least ten times. The genes are TRBV7-2 and TRBJ1-2; D gene ambiguous. The ends were cut back, 1 base at V and 4 bases at J, with 7 bases in the middle. CDR3 length equals 13 residues. Per the germline V gene, CDR1 is SGHTA and CDR2 is FQGNSA. In DNA, the CDR3 is TGTGCCAGCAGCTTAGATCGGACCTATGGCTACACCTTC. Its protein product is CASSLDRTYGYTF.

In this sample, this clonotype turned up a few times. The V gene is TRBV14, the J gene TRBJ2-1, with TRBD1 identical over 10 bases. CDR3 size: 17 residues. CDR1 is SGHDN and CDR2 is FVKESK in the germline V gene. The junction had 11 bases not matched to a gene; V was cut back by 3 bases and J by 6 bases. The CDR3 reads CASSQPAGRTGGNEQFF. The CDR3 DNA sequence: TGTGCCAGCAGCCAGCCAGCCGGCCGGACAGGGGGCAATGAGCAGTTCTTC.

This clonotype was recorded many times. This chain connects TRBV20-1 to TRBJ2-1, with 7 positions matching TRBD2. This CDR3 region has 13 residues. Germline trimming cut 6 bases from V and 5 bases from J; bases unmatched to any gene: 7. Per germline, CDR1 DFQATT and CDR2 SNEGSKA (reference sequence). The CDR3 spells CSAHGGRDNEQFF. CDR3 DNA: TGCAGTGCCCATGGCGGGAGAGACAATGAGCAGTTCTTC.

This clonotype has only a few counts. V gene TRBV19 combines with J gene TRBJ1-2; 10 bases are shared with TRBD1. This CDR3 comprises 15 residues. The germline gives CDR1 LNHDA, CDR2 SQIVND (reference sequence). V trimming: 0 bases; J trimming: 6 bases; junction bases outside the gene matches: 4. In DNA, the CDR3 is TGTGCCAGTAGTATAGAGACAGGGGGCGAGGATGGCTACACCTTC. It codes for CASSIETGGEDGYTF. The full variable domain, rest sourced from reference TRBV19 and TRBJ1-2, is DGGITQSPKYLFRKEGQNVTLSCEQNLNHDAMYWYRQDPGQGLRLIYYSQIVNDFQKGDIAEGYSVSREKKESFPLTVTSAQKNPTAFYLCASSIETGGEDGYTFGSGTRLTVV.